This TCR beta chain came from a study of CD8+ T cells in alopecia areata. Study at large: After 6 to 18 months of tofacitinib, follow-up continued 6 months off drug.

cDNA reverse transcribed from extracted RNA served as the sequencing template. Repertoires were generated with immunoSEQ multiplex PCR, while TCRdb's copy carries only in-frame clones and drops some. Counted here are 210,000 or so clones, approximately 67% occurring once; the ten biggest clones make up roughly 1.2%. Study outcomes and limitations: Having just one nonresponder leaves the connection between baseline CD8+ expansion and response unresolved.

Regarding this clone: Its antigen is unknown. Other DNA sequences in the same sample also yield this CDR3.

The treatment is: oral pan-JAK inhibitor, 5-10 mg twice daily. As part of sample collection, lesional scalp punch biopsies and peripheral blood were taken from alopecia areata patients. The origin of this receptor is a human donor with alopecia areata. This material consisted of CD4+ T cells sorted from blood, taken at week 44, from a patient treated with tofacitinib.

CDR3 in DNA: TGTGCCAGCAGCCTCTACAATGAGCAGTTCTTC. As protein: CASSLYNEQFF. This chain uses TRBV14 with TRBJ2-1; D is ambiguous. Germline V gene data show CDR1 as SGHDN and CDR2 as FVKESK. With 4 bases removed from V and 3 bases from J, the gap between germline ends came to 1 base. CDR3 size: 11 residues.